Shown below are 8 T cell receptor beta chains from a single sample sequenced in a study of T cells in Graves' hyperthyroidism and ophthalmopathy. Authors of the study amplified TCR beta CDR3 regions from RNA transcripts. In the first-round RT-PCR of the TCR CDR3, the HTBI primer set was used. TCRdb re-analysed the multiplex PCR reads in MiXCR, keeping a single row per CDR3 protein. The data contain 750,000 to 950,000 distinct CDR3 sequences, around 38% of them seen just once; the ten biggest clones take up approximately 8.7%. Sequences were obtained from blood. Receptor source: a man aged 18 to 30 with Graves' hyperthyroidism.

This clonotype was detected a few times. The genes are TRBV6-6 and TRBJ2-6; TRBD1 matches 9 bases. V shed 5 bases, J shed 0 bases, and the junction held 5 bases outside the gene matches. The CDR3 has 17 amino acids. CDR1 and CDR2 from the germline V gene are MNHNY and SVGAGI (reference sequence). The CDR3 reads CASSRGQGFSGANVLTF. The CDR3 nucleotides are TGTGCCAGCAGTCGGGGACAGGGCTTCTCTGGGGCCAACGTCCTGACTTTC.

This clonotype was seen many times. This rearrangement joins TRBV7-9 to TRBJ2-5; 7 positions agree with TRBD1. V gave up 8 bases and J gave up 3 bases; unmatched junction bases: 0. Germline V gives CDR1 SEHNR, CDR2 FQNEAQ (reference sequence). There are 11 residues in the CDR3. As DNA, the CDR3 is TGTGCCAGCGGACAGGAAGAGACCCAGTACTTC. The encoded protein is CASGQEETQYF. The full variable domain, its missing parts supplied by reference TRBV7-9 and TRBJ2-5, is DTGVSQNPRHKITKRGQNVTFRCDPISEHNRLYWYRQTLGQGPEFLTYFQNEAQLEKSRLLSDRFSAERPKGSFSTLEIQRTEQGDSAMYLCASGQEETQYFGPGTRLLVL.

This clonotype was observed many times. A much larger clone differs from this one at a single base, so this may be a read error. This chain joins TRBV7-9 and TRBJ2-7, with D uncertain. Germline assignment: CDR1 SEHNR and CDR2 FQNEAQ (reference sequence). V was pared by 2 bases and J by 5 bases, with 4 bases between. This CDR3 is built from 11 residues. The CDR3 DNA follows: TGTGCCAGCAGCTTAACCCACGAGCAGTACTTC. Translated: CASSLTHEQYF.

The chain is built from TRBV7-2 and TRBJ1-4, with D perhaps TRBD1 (6 bases). CDR3 length equals 16 residues. The V end lost 5 bases, the J end lost 4 bases, and 17 bases lay between the germline ends. Per germline, CDR1 SGHTA and CDR2 FQGNSA. As DNA, the CDR3 is TGTGCCAGCAGCCAGGGGATTGGACGACTTAATGAAAAACTGTTTTTT. Residues: CASSQGIGRLNEKLFF.

Only a few counts were recorded for this clonotype. This chain joins TRBV9 and TRBJ2-7, with 8 nucleotides matching TRBD2. CDR3 length: 14 amino acids. Germline-derived CDR1 and CDR2 are SGDLS and YYNGEE. The V gene end was trimmed by 0 bases and the J gene end by 3 bases; junction bases not matched to a gene: 2. CDR3 region: CASSVDAGGYEQYF. CDR3 bases: TGTGCCAGCAGCGTAGATGCGGGAGGCTACGAGCAGTACTTC.

This clonotype was detected a few times. V and J are TRBV2 and TRBJ2-3; the D is unclear. The germline gives CDR1 SNHLY, CDR2 FYNNEI. V was pared by 6 bases and J by 6 bases, with 7 bases between. The CDR3 is 11 amino acids. CDR3 sequence reads: CASRPKDTQYF. The CDR3 region has the DNA TGTGCCAGCAGGCCGAAGGATACGCAGTATTTT.

This clonotype was observed at least ten times. This chain uses TRBV20-1 with TRBJ1-2, with D perhaps TRBD1 (6 bases). With 3 bases removed from V and 8 bases from J, the gap between germline ends came to 13 bases. Per germline, CDR1 DFQATT and CDR2 SNEGSKA (reference sequence). The CDR3 loop spans 12 amino acids. In DNA, the CDR3 is TGCAGTGCTAGTCAGGGGTTGGGAGGCTACACCTTC. It yields the protein CSASQGLGGYTF.

In its sample, this clonotype was seen many times. The rearrangement joins TRBV29-1 to TRBJ1-1; 7 nucleotides agree with TRBD1. Losses at the gene ends were 4 bases for V and 1 base for J; bases not matched to a gene: 6. CDR1 is SQVTM and CDR2 is ANQGSEA in the germline V gene. The CDR3 runs 14 residues. CDR3 nucleotide sequence: TGCAGCGTTGGGAGGGGGCTTGGGAACACTGAAGCTTTCTTT. This encodes CSVGRGLGNTEAFF.